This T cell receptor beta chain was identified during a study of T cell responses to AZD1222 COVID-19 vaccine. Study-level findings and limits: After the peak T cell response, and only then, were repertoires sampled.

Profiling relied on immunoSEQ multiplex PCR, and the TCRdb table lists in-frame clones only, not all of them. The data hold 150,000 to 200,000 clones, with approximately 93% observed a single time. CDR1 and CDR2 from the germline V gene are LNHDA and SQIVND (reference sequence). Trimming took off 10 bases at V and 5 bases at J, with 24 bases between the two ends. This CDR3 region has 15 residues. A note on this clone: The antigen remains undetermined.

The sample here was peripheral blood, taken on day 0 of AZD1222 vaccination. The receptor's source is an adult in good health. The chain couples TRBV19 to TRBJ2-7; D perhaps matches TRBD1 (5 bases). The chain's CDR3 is CATSSPTGWFHEQYF. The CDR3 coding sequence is TGTGCCACCAGCTCCCCCACAGGTTGGTTCCACGAGCAGTACTTC.